One and the same sample provided the 27 T cell receptor beta chains below, sequenced in a study of cytotoxic CD8 clonotypes in ibrutinib-treated CLL. Profiled with immunoSEQ multiplex PCR; TCRdb holds only in-frame clones, not every one. Here the sample spans over 100,000 clones, 80% to 90% being singletons. This specimen consisted of PBMCs, obtained after 24 months of ibrutinib treatment. The receptors derive from a human donor with chronic lymphocytic leukemia.

J is TRBJ2-1 and V is TRBV28; D unclear. Germline V gene data show CDR1 as MDHEN and CDR2 as SYDVKM. Trimming cost V 6 bases and J 3 bases, with 6 bases left between them. CDR3 length: 12 residues. Written as DNA, the CDR3 is TGTGCCAGCAGCCTGTACTACAATGAGCAGTTCTTC. Amino acids: CASSLYYNEQFF.

This clone was counted only a few times. The rearrangement uses TRBV7-2 and TRBJ1-5; no definite D call. The CDR3 is made up of 13 amino acids. Trimming took 5 bases from V and 5 from J, leaving 10 bases between them. Germline-derived CDR1 and CDR2 are SGHTA and FQGNSA. The CDR3 loop reads CASSLRRDQPQHF. Here the CDR3 DNA reads TGTGCCAGCAGCCTCAGGAGGGATCAGCCCCAGCATTTT.

This chain uses TRBV7-2 with TRBJ2-7; TRBD2 aligns across 9 bases. Germline V lookup: CDR1 SGHTA, CDR2 FQGNSA. V dropped 6 bases and J dropped 2; count of bases not matched to a gene: 11. The CDR3 covers 16 residues. CDR3 DNA: TGTGCCAGCAGTTTCACCGGGACTAGCCAACCCTACGAGCAGTACTTC. Amino acids: CASSFTGTSQPYEQYF.

This sequence joins TRBV28 and TRBJ2-7, with 13 bases matching TRBD2. The CDR3 length is 15 residues. In germline, CDR1 is MDHEN, CDR2 SYDVKM. J gave up 6 bases and V 8 bases, and 10 bases lay outside the gene matches. CDR3 bases: TGTGCCAGCGGCCGGACTAGCGGGAGTCTGAGCGAGCAGTACTTC. This sequence encodes CASGRTSGSLSEQYF.

This clone was picked up many times. CDR3 nucleotide sequence: TGTGCCAGCAGTGACTCTGGGTCAGGAGGCAATGAGCAGTTCTTC. The encoded protein is CASSDSGSGGNEQFF. The chain has TRBV6-4 and TRBJ2-1; a weak D match, TRBD2 (5 bases). Germline V lookup: CDR1 MRHNA, CDR2 SNTAGT. V was cut by 0 bases and J by 6 bases, with 12 bases left in between. CDR3 length equals 15 residues.

This sequence joins TRBV19 and TRBJ2-3, with TRBD2 identical over 7 bases. Germline V gene lookup returns CDR1 LNHDA and CDR2 SQIVND (reference sequence). The V segment lost 1 base and the J segment 3 bases; nucleotides outside the gene matches: 4. The CDR3 spans 15 residues. CDR3 region: CASSIVTGGTDTQYF. The CDR3 DNA reads TGTGCCAGTAGTATAGTAACCGGGGGGACAGATACGCAGTATTTT.

The rearrangement links TRBV27 to TRBJ2-1; 7 bases match TRBD1. This CDR3 region has 14 residues. V gave up 8 bases and J gave up 5 bases; unmatched junction bases: 9. Germline V gene sequence: CDR1 MNHEY, CDR2 SMNVEV (reference sequence). The CDR3 DNA is TGTGCCAGCCACCGTACCGGGACAGACAATGAGCAGTTCTTC. It encodes CASHRTGTDNEQFF.

The chain joins TRBV10-3 to TRBJ2-3; 8 nucleotides agree with TRBD1. The CDR3 totals 17 residues. Germline V gives CDR1 ENHRY, CDR2 SYGVKD. V shed 6 bases and J 0 bases; nucleotides not matched to a gene: 11. This CDR3 is CAISTRTGQKSTDTQYF. DNA of the CDR3: TGTGCCATCAGCACCCGGACAGGGCAAAAAAGCACAGATACGCAGTATTTT.

V gene TRBV27 combines with J gene TRBJ1-2; maybe TRBD1 (5 bases). With 1 base removed from V and 5 bases from J, the gap between germline ends came to 17 bases. Germline-derived CDR1 and CDR2 are MNHEY and SMNVEV (reference sequence). CDR3 length equals 16 residues. In DNA, the CDR3 is TGTGCCAGCAGTTTATTGGGGGGTTCCTCCCTATATGGCTACACCTTC. Its protein is CASSLLGGSSLYGYTF.

V and J are TRBV7-8 and TRBJ2-7; TRBD1 aligns across 9 bases. The V and J ends lost 5 bases and 5 bases, in that order; junction bases with no gene match: 10. The CDR3 sequence is 15 residues long. Germline loops: CDR1 SGHVS, CDR2 FQNEAQ. The CDR3 sequence: CASSTYRGQMNEQYF. The CDR3 nucleotides are TGTGCCAGCAGCACATACAGGGGGCAAATGAACGAGCAGTACTTC.

This chain uses TRBV7-2 with TRBJ2-3, with TRBD1 as a possible D gene (5 bases). Trimming pared 3 bases from V and 2 bases from J, leaving 12 bases between. The V gene's germline CDR1 is SGHTA and CDR2 FQGNSA. This CDR3 has 15 amino acids. This CDR3 is CASSLGRGYTDTQYF. CDR3 bases: TGTGCCAGCAGCTTGGGAAGGGGATACACAGATACGCAGTATTTT.

The chain has TRBV19 and TRBJ1-5, with D possibly being TRBD1 (6 bases). Germline CDR1 is LNHDA and CDR2 is SQIVND (reference sequence). CDR3 length: 16 residues. V shed 0 bases and J shed 9 bases, with 18 bases lying between them. The CDR3, as DNA: TGTGCCAGTAGTATAGACCCCAGGACAGCCAGGCTGCCCCAGCATTTT. Protein sequence: CASSIDPRTARLPQHF.

This chain uses TRBV5-6 with TRBJ2-3; TRBD1 matches 11 bases. Per germline, CDR1 SGHDT and CDR2 YYEEEE. The junction had 6 bases not matched to a gene; V was cut back by 4 bases and J by 2 bases. The CDR3 has 16 residues. In DNA, the CDR3 is TGTGCCAGCAGCGGCCTAGGACAGGGGGCCACAGATACGCAGTATTTT. Amino acids: CASSGLGQGATDTQYF.

The chain links TRBV7-3 to TRBJ2-3; D unclear. The CDR3 extends over 14 amino acids. The V end lost 2 bases, the J end lost 0 bases, and 6 bases lay between the germline ends. Germline V gives CDR1 SGHTA, CDR2 FQGTGA. The CDR3 coding sequence is TGTGCCAGCAGCTTACGCGGAAGCACAGATACGCAGTATTTT. Translated, it gives CASSLRGSTDTQYF.

The V call is TRBV5-1, the J call TRBJ2-3; D ambiguous. This CDR3 comprises 14 residues. Trimming stripped 0 bases from V and 4 bases from J, with 9 bases between. Germline V CDR1 and CDR2: SGHRS, YFSETQ. CDR3 in DNA: TGCGCCAGCAGCTTGGGGCCGACCCCAGATACGCAGTATTTT. Translation: CASSLGPTPDTQYF.

The rearrangement uses TRBV7-8 and TRBJ1-5; 9 bases match TRBD1. V gave up 0 bases and J gave up 7 bases; unmatched junction bases: 7. The germline CDR1 and CDR2 sequences are SGHVS and FQNEAQ. CDR3 size: 16 residues. This CDR3 reads CASSLAGQGGWQPQHF. For the CDR3, the DNA is TGTGCCAGCAGCTTAGCGGGACAGGGCGGTTGGCAGCCCCAGCATTTT.

The chain links TRBV18 to TRBJ2-7; tentative D call: TRBD2 (6 bases). Germline V gives CDR1 KGHSH, CDR2 LQKENI. Trimming cost V 2 bases and J 3 bases, with 17 bases left between them. CDR3 length: 16 residues. The CDR3 DNA reads TGTGCCAGCTCACCATTAGGTAGCGGACTTCACTACGAGCAGTACTTC. Amino acids: CASSPLGSGLHYEQYF.

V gene TRBV7-9 combines with J gene TRBJ1-6; a weak D match, TRBD1 (6 bases). The CDR3 extends over 14 amino acids. The V end was cut by 11 bases, the J end by 12 bases, with 23 bases between. CDR1 and CDR2 (germline): SEHNR, FQNEAQ (reference sequence). CDR3 residues: CAVQGGGTLQPLHF. The CDR3 bases are TGTGCCGTACAGGGAGGGGGGACCCTGCAACCCCTCCACTTT.

This clone was counted only a few times. The chain uses TRBV7-5 and TRBJ1-2; the D call in the table, TRBD1, was not verified against the DNA. TRBV7-5 is labeled a pseudogene. The CDR3 length is 15 residues. The CDR3 loop is CVRTLRKQGTGGYTF. In DNA, the CDR3 is TGTGTCAGAACCCTGAGGAAGCAGGGGACAGGTGGCTACACCTTC.

CDR3 coding DNA: TGTGCCAGCACCTTACGGGGGCCGGCTGAAGCTTTCTTT. Residues: CASTLRGPAEAFF. J is TRBJ1-1 and V is TRBV2; perhaps TRBD1 as D (6 bases). The germline V gene has CDR1 SNHLY and CDR2 FYNNEI. The CDR3 is made up of 13 amino acids. The V and J ends lost 7 bases and 6 bases respectively, with 15 bases between them.

The J gene is TRBJ1-1, the V gene TRBV28, with 8 bases that match TRBD1. The CDR3 covers 16 residues. V lost 7 bases, J lost 1 base, and 11 bases stayed unmatched. From germline, CDR1 is MDHEN and CDR2 SYDVKM. CDR3 DNA: TGTGCCAGCAAGCCCGGGACAGGAACCCCGAACACTGAAGCTTTCTTT. Translating gives CASKPGTGTPNTEAFF.

The chain employs TRBV19 and TRBJ2-7; TRBD1 matches 9 bases. Trimming at V came to 4 bases and at J to 0 bases, leaving 7 bases not matched to a gene. Looked up from germline, CDR1 is LNHDA and CDR2 is SQIVND (reference sequence). CDR3 size: 16 residues. For the CDR3, the DNA is TGTGCCAGTAGTAGTCCGGGACAGGGCACCTCCTACGAGCAGTACTTC. Amino acids: CASSSPGQGTSYEQYF.

V usage is TRBV9 and J usage is TRBJ2-2, with 9 nucleotides matching TRBD1. The germline V gene has CDR1 SGDLS and CDR2 YYNGEE. The CDR3 covers 15 residues. V was clipped by 0 bases and J by 5 bases; unmatched bases: 2. In nucleotides, the CDR3 is TGTGCCAGCAGCGTAGGGACAGGGGTTACCGGGGAGCTGTTTTTT. Residues: CASSVGTGVTGELFF.

This chain connects TRBV21-1 to TRBJ2-7; whether TRBD1, the table's D call, matches the DNA was not checked. TRBV21-1 is designated a pseudogene. The CDR3 loop spans 14 amino acids. The CDR3 loop is CASSEGAGVYEQYF. CDR3 in DNA: TGTGCCAGCAGCGAAGGGGCAGGGGTCTACGAGCAGTACTTC.

The V and J genes are TRBV2 and TRBJ2-7, with D perhaps TRBD2 (6 bases). V was clipped by 5 bases and J by 8 bases, with 16 bases between them. The CDR3 has 13 amino acids. The germline V gene has CDR1 SNHLY and CDR2 FYNNEI. CDR3 DNA: TGTGCCAGCAGTTCACACGCGGGGCGACAGCAGTACTTC. Translating gives CASSSHAGRQQYF.

The chain links TRBV7-2 to TRBJ1-5; D is ambiguous. The CDR3 is made up of 15 amino acids. Trimming shortened V by 1 base and J by 4 bases, and 11 bases separated the two germline ends. The V gene's germline CDR1 is SGHTA and CDR2 FQGNSA. CDR3 protein: CASSLDTGVNQPQHF. The CDR3 DNA sequence: TGTGCCAGCAGCTTAGACACTGGGGTTAATCAGCCCCAGCATTTT.

The chain couples TRBV5-8 to TRBJ1-2; D unclear. CDR3 size: 11 residues. The V and J ends lost 4 bases and 6 bases respectively, with 7 bases between them. Germline CDR1 is SGHTS and CDR2 is YDEGEE. The CDR3 loop is CASSATNGYTF. The CDR3 DNA reads as TGTGCCAGCAGCGCGACTAATGGCTACACCTTC.